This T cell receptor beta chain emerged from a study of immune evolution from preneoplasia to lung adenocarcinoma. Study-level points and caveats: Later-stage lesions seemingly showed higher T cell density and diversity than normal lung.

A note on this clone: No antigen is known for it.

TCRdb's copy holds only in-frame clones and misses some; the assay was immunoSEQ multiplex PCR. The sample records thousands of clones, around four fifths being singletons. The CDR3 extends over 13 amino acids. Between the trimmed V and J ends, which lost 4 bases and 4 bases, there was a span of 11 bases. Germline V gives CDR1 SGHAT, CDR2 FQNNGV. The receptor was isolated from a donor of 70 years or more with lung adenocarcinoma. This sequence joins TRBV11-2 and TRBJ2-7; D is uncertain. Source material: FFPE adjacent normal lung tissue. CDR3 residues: CASSSQDGYEQYF. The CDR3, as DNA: TGTGCCAGCAGCTCCCAGGACGGTTACGAGCAGTACTTC. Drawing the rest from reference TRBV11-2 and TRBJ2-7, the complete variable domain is EAGVAQSPRYKIIEKRQSVAFWCNPISGHATLYWYQQILGQGPKLLIQFQNNGVVDDSQLPKDRFSAERLKGVDSTLKIQPAKLEDSAVYLCASSSQDGYEQYFGPGTRLTVT.